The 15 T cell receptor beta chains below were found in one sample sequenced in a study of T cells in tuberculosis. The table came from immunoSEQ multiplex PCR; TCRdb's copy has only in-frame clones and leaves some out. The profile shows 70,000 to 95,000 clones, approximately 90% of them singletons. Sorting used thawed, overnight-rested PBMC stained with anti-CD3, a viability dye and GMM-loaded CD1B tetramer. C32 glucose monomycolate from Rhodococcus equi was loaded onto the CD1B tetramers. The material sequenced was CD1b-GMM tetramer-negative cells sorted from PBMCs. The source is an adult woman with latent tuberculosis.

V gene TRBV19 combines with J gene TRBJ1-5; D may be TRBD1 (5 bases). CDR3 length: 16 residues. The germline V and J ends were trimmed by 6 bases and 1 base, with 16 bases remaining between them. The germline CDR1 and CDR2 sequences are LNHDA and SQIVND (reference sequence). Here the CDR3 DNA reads TGTGCCAGTAGCACCAGAACAGGCCTGAGCAATCAGCCCCAGCATTTT. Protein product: CASSTRTGLSNQPQHF.

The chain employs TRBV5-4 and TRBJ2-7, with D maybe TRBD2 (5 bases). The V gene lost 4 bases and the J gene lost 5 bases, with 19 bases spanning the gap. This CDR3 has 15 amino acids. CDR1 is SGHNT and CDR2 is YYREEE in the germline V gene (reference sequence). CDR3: CASSPLGDLPHEQYF. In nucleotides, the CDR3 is TGTGCCAGCAGCCCTCTCGGGGATTTACCCCACGAGCAGTACTTC.

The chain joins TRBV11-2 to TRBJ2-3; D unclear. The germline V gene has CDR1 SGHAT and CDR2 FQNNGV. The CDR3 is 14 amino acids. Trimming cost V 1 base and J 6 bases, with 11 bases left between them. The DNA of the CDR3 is TGTGCCAGCAGCTTAGTGGTGACTCTCGATACGCAGTATTTT. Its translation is CASSLVVTLDTQYF.

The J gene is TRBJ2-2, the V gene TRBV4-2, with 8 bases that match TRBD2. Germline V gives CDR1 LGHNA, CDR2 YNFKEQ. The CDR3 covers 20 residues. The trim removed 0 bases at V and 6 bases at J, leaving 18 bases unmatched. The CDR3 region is CASSQDFFLDGTRKAGELFF. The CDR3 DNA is TGTGCCAGCAGCCAAGATTTCTTCCTCGACGGGACTAGAAAGGCCGGGGAGCTGTTTTTT.

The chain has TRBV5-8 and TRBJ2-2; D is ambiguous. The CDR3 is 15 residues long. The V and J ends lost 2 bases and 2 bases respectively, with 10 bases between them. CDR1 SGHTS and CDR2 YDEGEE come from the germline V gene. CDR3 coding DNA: TGTGCCAGCAGCTTTCAACACACCAACACCGGGGAGCTGTTTTTT. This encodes CASSFQHTNTGELFF.

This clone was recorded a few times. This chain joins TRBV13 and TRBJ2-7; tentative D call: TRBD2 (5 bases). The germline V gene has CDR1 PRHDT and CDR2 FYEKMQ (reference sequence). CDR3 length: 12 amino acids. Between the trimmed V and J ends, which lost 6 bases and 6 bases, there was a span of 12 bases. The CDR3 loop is CASSHGVPEQYF. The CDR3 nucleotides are TGTGCCAGCAGTCACGGGGTCCCCGAGCAGTACTTC.

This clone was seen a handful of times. The CDR3 DNA is TGTGCCAGTAGTAAGTTACAGGAAAAACTGTTTTTT. It specifies CASSKLQEKLFF. V usage is TRBV19 and J usage is TRBJ1-4, with D hard to call. V shed 4 bases and J shed 8 bases, with 8 bases lying between them. CDR1 and CDR2 (germline): LNHDA, SQIVND (reference sequence). The CDR3 has 12 residues.

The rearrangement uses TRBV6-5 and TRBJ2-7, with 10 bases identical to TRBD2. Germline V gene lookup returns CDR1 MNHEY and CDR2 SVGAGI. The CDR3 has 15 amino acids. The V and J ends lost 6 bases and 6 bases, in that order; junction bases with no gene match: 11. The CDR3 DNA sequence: TGTGCCAGCAGCCCTACGTGGACTAGCGGAGCCGAGCAGTACTTC. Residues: CASSPTWTSGAEQYF.

The CDR3 DNA is TGCGCCAGCAGTCGGGACAGGTGCCTGGCCAAAAACATTCAGTACTTC. It codes for CASSRDRCLAKNIQYF. V is TRBV10-1 and J is TRBJ2-4, with 8 bases fitting TRBD1. After removal of 5 bases from V and 1 base from J, the junction contained 7 bases not matched to a gene. Looked up from germline, CDR1 is WNHNN and CDR2 is SYGVQD (reference sequence). There are 16 residues in the CDR3.

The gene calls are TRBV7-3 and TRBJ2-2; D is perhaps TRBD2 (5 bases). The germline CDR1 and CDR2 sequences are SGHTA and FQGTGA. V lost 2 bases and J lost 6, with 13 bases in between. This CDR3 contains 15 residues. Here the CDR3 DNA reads TGTGCCAGCAGCTTATTCGGACCCGGGGCCGGGGAGCTGTTTTTT. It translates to CASSLFGPGAGELFF.

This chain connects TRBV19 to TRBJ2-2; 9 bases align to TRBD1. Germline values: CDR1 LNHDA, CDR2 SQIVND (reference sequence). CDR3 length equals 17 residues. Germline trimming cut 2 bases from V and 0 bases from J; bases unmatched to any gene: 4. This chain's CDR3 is CASSILTGGANTGELFF. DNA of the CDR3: TGTGCCAGTAGTATACTAACAGGGGGCGCGAACACCGGGGAGCTGTTTTTT.

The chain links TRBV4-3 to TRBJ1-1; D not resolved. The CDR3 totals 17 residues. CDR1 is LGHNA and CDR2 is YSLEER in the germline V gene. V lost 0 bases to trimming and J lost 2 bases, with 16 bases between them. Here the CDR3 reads CASSQDLRSFVNTEAFF. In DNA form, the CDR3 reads TGCGCCAGCAGCCAAGATCTTAGGAGCTTTGTTAACACTGAAGCTTTCTTT.

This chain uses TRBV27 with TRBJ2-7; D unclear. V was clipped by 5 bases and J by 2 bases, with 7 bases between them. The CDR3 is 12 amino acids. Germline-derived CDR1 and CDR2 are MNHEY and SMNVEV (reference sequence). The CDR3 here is CASSAGTYEQYF. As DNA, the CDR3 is TGTGCCAGCAGTGCAGGTACCTACGAGCAGTACTTC.

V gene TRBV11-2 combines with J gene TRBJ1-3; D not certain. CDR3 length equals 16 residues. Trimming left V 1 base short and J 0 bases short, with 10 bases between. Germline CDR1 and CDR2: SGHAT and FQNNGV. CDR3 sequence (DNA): TGTGCCAGCAGCTTAGCCCGCGGGAGCTCTGGAAACACCATATATTTT. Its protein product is CASSLARGSSGNTIYF.

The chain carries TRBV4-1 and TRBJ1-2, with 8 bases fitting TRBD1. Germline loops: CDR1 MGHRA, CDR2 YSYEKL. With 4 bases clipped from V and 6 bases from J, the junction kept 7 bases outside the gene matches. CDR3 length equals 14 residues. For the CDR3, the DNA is TGCGCCAGCAGCCTGACAGGGGATGAAAATGGCTACACCTTC. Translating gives CASSLTGDENGYTF.